This TCR beta chain derives from a study of read filtering for tumor transcriptome and immune sequencing. The overall study: RNA-seq yielded only about 75 to 1,400 TCR reads, IR-seq about 4 to 10.27 million.

From 400 to 450 ng of RNA, a library with molecular barcoded alpha/delta and beta/gamma adaptors was made. TCRdb re-analysed the reads in MiXCR, keeping a single row per CDR3 protein. This sample has around 50,000 distinct CDR3 sequences, with roughly 19% found just once. From germline, CDR1 is LNHDA and CDR2 SQIVND (reference sequence). V lost 6 bases, J lost 0 bases, and 11 bases lay in between. The CDR3 runs 14 residues. The chain recombines TRBV19 with TRBJ2-5; D perhaps matches TRBD1 (6 bases). The source material was a population of CD138-negative cells sorted from bone marrow. The clonotype comes from a donor at least 40 years old with multiple myeloma. CDR3 sequence (DNA): TGTGCCAGTAGCCCTGGACAGTACCAAGAGACCCAGTACTTC. It codes for CASSPGQYQETQYF.